This TCR beta chain was observed in a study of blood T cell repertoires in COVID-19. Study overall: Some COVID-19 samples were acute and others convalescent; all came from the United States, Italy and Spain. In each case, the material was cDNA or gDNA derived from T cells, B-cell-depleted T cells, or PBMCs.

In the source study's methods: Amplifying reference gene primers gave estimates of nucleated cell counts. Repertoires were generated with immunoSEQ multiplex PCR, while TCRdb's copy carries only in-frame clones and drops some. V, J and clone size are taken as reported in that table, and D and trimming were inferred from the DNA itself. Of approximately 150,000 clones in the sample, around 90% were seen once. The germline gives CDR1 LNHDA, CDR2 SQIVND (reference sequence). The CDR3 length is 13 residues. V was clipped by 5 bases and J by 3 bases, with 10 bases between them. Source material: peripheral blood. The origin of this receptor is a woman between 45 and 65 years old with acute or convalescent COVID-19. The V gene is TRBV19, the J gene TRBJ2-5, with D perhaps TRBD1 (6 bases). The CDR3 here is CASSATGKETQYF. CDR3 DNA: TGTGCCAGTAGTGCTACAGGGAAAGAGACCCAGTACTTC.